The 18 T cell receptor beta chains listed next were all sequenced from one sample in a study of metastatic and nonmetastatic thyroid tumors. TCRdb re-clonotyped the PCR reads via MiXCR. The sample records more than 40,000 clones, around 15% being singletons. Each patient went into thyroid surgery without having received any treatment. Sequenced: blood. The receptors derive from a female donor with papillary thyroid cancer or a benign thyroid nodule (not recorded which). Some clones in this sample may be carry-over from other donors' samples.

This clone was seen repeatedly, ten times or more. This rearrangement joins TRBV11-3 to TRBJ2-5, with 16 bases matching TRBD2. The length of the CDR3 is 16 residues. Germline V gene data show CDR1 as SGHNT and CDR2 as YENEEA. J was trimmed by 5 bases and V by 3 bases; bases with no gene match: 3. The chain's CDR3 is CASSLGTSGRAETQYF. For the CDR3, the DNA is TGTGCCAGCAGCTTGGGGACTAGCGGGAGGGCCGAGACCCAGTACTTC.

This clone turned up a few times. The CDR3 coding sequence is TGTGCCAGCAGCCTTACACGCCACAATGAGCAGTTCTTC. Translated, it gives CASSLTRHNEQFF. This chain uses TRBV7-3 with TRBJ2-1; D remains ambiguous. V dropped 5 bases and J dropped 5 bases, with 10 bases sitting between them. Germline V gene lookup returns CDR1 SGHTA and CDR2 FQGTGA. The CDR3 consists of 13 residues.

This clone was counted many times. This sequence joins TRBV12-3 or TRBV12-4 and TRBJ1-1; D gene ambiguous. V was cut by 5 bases and J by 8 bases, with 9 bases left in between. The CDR3 has 11 amino acids. CDR3 bases: TGTGCCAGCAGTCCCCGGGAGGAAGCTTTCTTT. It specifies CASSPREEAFF.

This clone was observed at least ten times. V and J are TRBV6-1 and TRBJ1-1; a weak D match, TRBD1 (5 bases). Trimming took off 5 bases at V and 4 bases at J, with 14 bases between the two ends. The V gene's germline CDR1 is MNHNS and CDR2 SASEGT. The CDR3 length is 14 residues. Here the CDR3 reads CASSLGLGVTEAFF. The CDR3 nucleotides read TGTGCCAGCAGTTTGGGCCTGGGGGTCACTGAAGCTTTCTTT.

About this clone: With a much larger clone just one base away, this may be a read error. The rearrangement links TRBV5-1 to TRBJ2-2; D is unclear. This CDR3 has 13 amino acids. V lost 7 bases, J lost 1 base, and 8 bases lay in between. Germline CDR1 SGHRS, CDR2 YFSETQ. The CDR3 DNA follows: TGCGCCAGCCGTAGAGAGAACACCGGGGAGCTGTTTTTT. Its translation is CASRRENTGELFF.

The chain employs TRBV28 and TRBJ2-2; TRBD2 aligns across 9 bases. Germline-derived CDR1 and CDR2 are MDHEN and SYDVKM. The ends lost 5 bases at V and 7 bases at J; junction bases unmatched: 5. The CDR3 is 14 residues long. The DNA for the CDR3 is TGTGCCAGCAGTCCCCTGACTAGCGGCGGGGAGCTGTTTTTT. It translates to CASSPLTSGGELFF. The whole variable domain, remainder taken from reference TRBV28 and TRBJ2-2, is DVKVTQSSRYLVKRTGEKVFLECVQDMDHENMFWYRQDPGLGLRLIYFSYDVKMKEKGDIPEGYSVSREKKERFSLILESASTNQTSMYLCASSPLTSGGELFFGEGSRLTVL.

This clone was picked up a small number of times. The chain is built from TRBV3-1 and TRBJ2-7, with TRBD2 matching 15 bases. Germline values: CDR1 LGHDT, CDR2 YNNKEL (reference sequence). J lost 7 bases, V lost 5 bases, and 18 bases had no gene match. The CDR3 is made up of 19 amino acids. The CDR3 nucleotides are TGTGCCAGCAGCTACAAAAGATCCATGGTAGGACTAGCGGGAGGGGAGCAGTACTTC. Translated, it gives CASSYKRSMVGLAGGEQYF.

V usage is TRBV11-2 and J usage is TRBJ1-1; D call uncertain. Germline-derived CDR1 and CDR2 are SGHAT and FQNNGV. The CDR3 loop spans 13 amino acids. Between the trimmed V and J ends, which lost 1 base and 4 bases, there was a span of 7 bases. Written as DNA, the CDR3 is TGTGCCAGCAGCTTAGCTTACGGCACTGAAGCTTTCTTT. Translating gives CASSLAYGTEAFF.

A word on this clone: A much bigger clone sits one base away, suggesting this may be a read error. Other DNA sequences in the same sample also yield this CDR3. The rearrangement links TRBV5-1 to TRBJ2-7; 7 bases align to TRBD2. CDR1 and CDR2 (germline): SGHRS, YFSETQ. The CDR3 contains 14 residues. The junction had 6 bases not matched to a gene; V was cut back by 2 bases and J by 4 bases. This chain's CDR3 is CASSFAGEVYEQYF. CDR3 in DNA: TGCGCCAGCAGCTTTGCGGGAGAGGTATACGAGCAGTACTTC.

At least ten counts were recorded for this clone. This chain joins TRBV19 and TRBJ2-5; possibly TRBD2 for D (5 bases). V lost 4 bases, J lost 4 bases, and 10 bases lay in between. Germline-derived CDR1 and CDR2 are LNHDA and SQIVND (reference sequence). This CDR3 is built from 13 residues. CDR3 nucleotides: TGTGCCAGTAGTACACTAGGTGCAGAGACCCAGTACTTC. Translation gives CASSTLGAETQYF.

The chain has TRBV4-1 and TRBJ2-6; D ambiguous. This CDR3 comprises 18 residues. The germline V gene encodes CDR1 MGHRA and CDR2 YSYEKL. The ends were cut back, 0 bases at V and 0 bases at J, with 12 bases in the middle. The DNA of the CDR3 is TGCGCCAGCAGCCAAGAGGCCGTATGGATCTCTGGGGCCAACGTCCTGACTTTC. Translating gives CASSQEAVWISGANVLTF.

This clone showed up many times. The rearrangement joins TRBV18 to TRBJ1-2; 7 bases are a match to TRBD1. The CDR3 totals 15 residues. V dropped 1 base and J dropped 6; count of bases not matched to a gene: 8. Germline assignment: CDR1 KGHSH and CDR2 LQKENI. Here the CDR3 reads CASSPLGQGGHGYTF. CDR3 sequence (DNA): TGTGCCAGCTCACCACTGGGTCAGGGGGGTCATGGCTACACCTTC.

This clone was counted many times. The CDR3 bases are TGTGCCAGCAGTTATAGGACAGGCAATCAGCCCCAGCATTTT. It codes for CASSYRTGNQPQHF. The rearrangement uses TRBV12-3 or TRBV12-4 and TRBJ1-5; D is possibly TRBD1 (6 bases). Deletions cut 4 bases from V and 2 bases from J, with 9 bases between. This CDR3 has 14 residues.

This clone was seen many times. The J gene is TRBJ1-6, the V gene TRBV2; D gene ambiguous. Trimming left V 6 bases short and J 9 bases short, with 12 bases between. The CDR3 spans 13 residues. The germline V gene encodes CDR1 SNHLY and CDR2 FYNNEI. As DNA, the CDR3 is TGTGCCAGCAGCCCCTCGGGTGGTTCACCCCTCCACTTT. Protein: CASSPSGGSPLHF.

This clone was seen many times. The V call is TRBV5-6, the J call TRBJ1-2; TRBD1 matches 8 bases. Germline V gene data show CDR1 as SGHDT and CDR2 as YYEEEE. The CDR3 is made up of 14 amino acids. V lost 2 bases, J lost 2 bases, and 2 bases stayed unmatched. CDR3: CASSLGQGNYGYTF. In DNA, the CDR3 is TGTGCCAGCAGCTTAGGACAGGGCAACTATGGCTACACCTTC.

The gene calls are TRBV28 and TRBJ2-6; 8 bases agree with TRBD1. CDR3 length: 21 amino acids. The V gene end was trimmed by 3 bases and the J gene end by 0 bases; junction bases not matched to a gene: 16. Germline CDR1 and CDR2: MDHEN and SYDVKM. The CDR3 region has the DNA TGTGCCAGCAGTTTCACCCTTACGCCTTGGACAGGGTACTCTGGGGCCAACGTCCTGACTTTC. It specifies CASSFTLTPWTGYSGANVLTF.

This clone was detected many times. The chain links TRBV3-1 to TRBJ2-1; D may be TRBD2 (5 bases). The CDR3 is made up of 14 amino acids. The V end lost 0 bases, the J end lost 8 bases, and 11 bases lay between the germline ends. Germline-derived CDR1 and CDR2 are LGHDT and YNNKEL (reference sequence). CDR3 bases: TGTGCCAGCAGCCAAGAGCTAGTCGGGGATGAGCAGTTCTTC. Translating it yields CASSQELVGDEQFF.

Remarks on this clone: This may come from a read error, since a much larger clone is one base off. The genes are TRBV18 and TRBJ1-2, with D unclear. V was clipped by 4 bases and J by 10 bases, with 19 bases between them. The CDR3 totals 14 residues. The germline gives CDR1 KGHSH, CDR2 LQKENI. Here the CDR3 DNA reads TGTGCCAGCTCACTCCAGAAGGAGGGAGATGTCTACACCTTC. It encodes CASSLQKEGDVYTF.